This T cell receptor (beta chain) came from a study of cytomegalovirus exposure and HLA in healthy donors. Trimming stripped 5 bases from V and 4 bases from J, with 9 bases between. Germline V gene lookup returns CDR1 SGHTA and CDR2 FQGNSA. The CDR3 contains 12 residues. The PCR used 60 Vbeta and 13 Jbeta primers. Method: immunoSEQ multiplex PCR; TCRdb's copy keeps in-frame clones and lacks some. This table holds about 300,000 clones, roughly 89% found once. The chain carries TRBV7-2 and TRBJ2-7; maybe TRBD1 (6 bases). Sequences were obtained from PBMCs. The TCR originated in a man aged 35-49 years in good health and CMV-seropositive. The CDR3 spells CASSTTGYEQYF. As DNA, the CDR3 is TGTGCCAGCAGCACCACAGGGTACGAGCAGTACTTC. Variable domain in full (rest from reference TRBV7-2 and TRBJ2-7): GAGVSQSPSNKVTEKGKDVELRCDPISGHTALYWYRQSLGQGLEFLIYFQGNSAPDKSGLPSDRFSAERTGGSVSTLTIQRTQQEDSAVYLCASSTTGYEQYFGPGTRLTVT.